Sequencing of this T cell receptor beta chain was carried out in a study of T cell responses to AZD1222 COVID-19 vaccine. General study points: Receipt of two AZD1222 doses was followed by a rise in Spike-specific TCR breadth and depth.

Some clones are missing from TCRdb's copy, which holds only in-frame ones; the method was immunoSEQ multiplex PCR. The sample includes 150,000 to 200,000 clones, roughly 90% of them seen just once. From germline, CDR1 is SSHAT and CDR2 FNYEAQ (reference sequence). This CDR3 spans 15 amino acids. As to this clone: Its target is not known. Its ends do not fully match the called genes, so a read error is possible.

The source material was peripheral blood, sampled on day 0 of AZD1222 vaccination. The rearrangement links TRBV7-7 to TRBJ2-1; the D is unclear. This TCR came from an adult in good health. Here the CDR3 reads CASSALLSSYNEQFF. In DNA form, the CDR3 reads TGTGCTAGCAGCGCACTTCTTAGCTCCTACAATGAGCAGTTCTTC.